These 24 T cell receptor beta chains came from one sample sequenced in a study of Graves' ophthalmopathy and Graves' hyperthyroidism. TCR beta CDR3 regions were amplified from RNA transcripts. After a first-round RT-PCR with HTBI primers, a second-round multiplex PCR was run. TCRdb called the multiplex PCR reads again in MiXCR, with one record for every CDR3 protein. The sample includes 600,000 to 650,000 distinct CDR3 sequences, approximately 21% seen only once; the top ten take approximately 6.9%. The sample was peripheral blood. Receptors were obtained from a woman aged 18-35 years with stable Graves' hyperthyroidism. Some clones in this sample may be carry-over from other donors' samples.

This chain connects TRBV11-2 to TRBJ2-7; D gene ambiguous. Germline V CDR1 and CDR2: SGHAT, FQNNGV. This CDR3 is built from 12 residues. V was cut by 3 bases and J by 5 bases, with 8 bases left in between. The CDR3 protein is CASSLHPNEQYF. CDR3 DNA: TGTGCCAGCAGCTTGCACCCAAACGAGCAGTACTTC. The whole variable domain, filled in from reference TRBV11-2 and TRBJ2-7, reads EAGVAQSPRYKIIEKRQSVAFWCNPISGHATLYWYQQILGQGPKLLIQFQNNGVVDDSQLPKDRFSAERLKGVDSTLKIQPAKLEDSAVYLCASSLHPNEQYFGPGTRLTVT.

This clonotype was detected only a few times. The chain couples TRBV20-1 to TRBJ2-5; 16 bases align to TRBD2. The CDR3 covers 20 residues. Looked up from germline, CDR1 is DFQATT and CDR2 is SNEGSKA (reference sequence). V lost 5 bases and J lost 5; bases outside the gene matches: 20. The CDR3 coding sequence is TGCAGTGCTCTTAGTCCCGGGACTAGCGGGGGGGGACCGTGGTCCGAGACCCAGTACTTC. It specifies CSALSPGTSGGGPWSETQYF.

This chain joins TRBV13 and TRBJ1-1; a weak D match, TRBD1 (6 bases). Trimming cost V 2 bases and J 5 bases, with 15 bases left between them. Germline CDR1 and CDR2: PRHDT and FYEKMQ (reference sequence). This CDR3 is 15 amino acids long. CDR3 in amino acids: CASSLQGNTRTEAFF. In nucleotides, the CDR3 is TGTGCCAGCAGCTTACAGGGGAATACCCGGACTGAAGCTTTCTTT.

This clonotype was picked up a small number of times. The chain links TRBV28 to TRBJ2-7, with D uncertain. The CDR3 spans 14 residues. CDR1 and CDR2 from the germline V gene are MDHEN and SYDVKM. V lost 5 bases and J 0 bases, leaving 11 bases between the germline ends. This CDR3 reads CASSQVASSYEQYF. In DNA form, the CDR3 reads TGTGCCAGCAGTCAGGTAGCCAGCTCCTACGAGCAGTACTTC.

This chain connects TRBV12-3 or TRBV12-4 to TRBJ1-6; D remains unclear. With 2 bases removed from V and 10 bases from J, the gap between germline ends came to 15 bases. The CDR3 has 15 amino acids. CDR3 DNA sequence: TGTGCCAGCAGTTTAACTCCGGGAATAAGGTCACCCCTCCACTTT. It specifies CASSLTPGIRSPLHF.

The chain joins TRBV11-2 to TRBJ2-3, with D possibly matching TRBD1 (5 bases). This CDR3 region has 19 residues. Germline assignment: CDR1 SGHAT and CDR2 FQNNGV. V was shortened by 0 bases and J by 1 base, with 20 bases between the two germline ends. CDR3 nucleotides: TGTGCCAGCAGCTTAGAATTAAGACAGACCCTTTATCGCACAGATACGCAGTATTTT. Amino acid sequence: CASSLELRQTLYRTDTQYF. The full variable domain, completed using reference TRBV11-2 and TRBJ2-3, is EAGVAQSPRYKIIEKRQSVAFWCNPISGHATLYWYQQILGQGPKLLIQFQNNGVVDDSQLPKDRFSAERLKGVDSTLKIQPAKLEDSAVYLCASSLELRQTLYRTDTQYFGPGTRLTVL.

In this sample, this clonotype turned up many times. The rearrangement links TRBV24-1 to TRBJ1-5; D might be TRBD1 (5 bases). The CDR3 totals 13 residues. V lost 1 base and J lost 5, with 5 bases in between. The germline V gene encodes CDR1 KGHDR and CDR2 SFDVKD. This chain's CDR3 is CATSDLQDQPQHF. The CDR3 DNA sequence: TGTGCCACCAGTGATTTACAGGATCAGCCCCAGCATTTT.

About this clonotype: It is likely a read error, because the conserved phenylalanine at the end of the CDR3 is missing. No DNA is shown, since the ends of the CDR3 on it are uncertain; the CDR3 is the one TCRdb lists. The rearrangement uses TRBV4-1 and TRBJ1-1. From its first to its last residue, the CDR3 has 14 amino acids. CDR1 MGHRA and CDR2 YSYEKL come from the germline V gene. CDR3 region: CASSQGRVNTEAFY.

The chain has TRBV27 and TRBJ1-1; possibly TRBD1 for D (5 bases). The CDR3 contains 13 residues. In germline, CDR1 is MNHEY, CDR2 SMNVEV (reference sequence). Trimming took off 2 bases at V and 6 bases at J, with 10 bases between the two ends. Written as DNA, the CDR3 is TGTGCCAGCAGTTTAGGACAAGCCGCTGAAGCTTTCTTT. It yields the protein CASSLGQAAEAFF.

The CDR3 nucleotides read TGTGCCAGCAGAGCCGGGACAGGGAGAGAGACCCAGTACTTC. Its translation: CASRAGTGRETQYF. The J gene is TRBJ2-5, the V gene TRBV12-3 or TRBV12-4, with 9 bases lining up with TRBD1. With V trimmed by 6 bases and J by 4 bases, 6 bases remained unmatched. The CDR3 has 14 residues.

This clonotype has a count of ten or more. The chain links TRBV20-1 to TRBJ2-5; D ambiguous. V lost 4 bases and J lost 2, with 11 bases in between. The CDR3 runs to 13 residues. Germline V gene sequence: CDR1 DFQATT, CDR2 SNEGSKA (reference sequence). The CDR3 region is CSAIDPLQETQYF. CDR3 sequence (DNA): TGCAGTGCTATCGACCCGTTACAAGAGACCCAGTACTTC.

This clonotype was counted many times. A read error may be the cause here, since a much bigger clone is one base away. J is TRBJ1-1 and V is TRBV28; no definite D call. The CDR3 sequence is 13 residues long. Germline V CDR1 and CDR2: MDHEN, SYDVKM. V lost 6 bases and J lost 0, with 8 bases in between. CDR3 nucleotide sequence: TGTGCCAGCAGATCGGACTTGAACACTGAAGCTTTCTTT. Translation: CASRSDLNTEAFF.

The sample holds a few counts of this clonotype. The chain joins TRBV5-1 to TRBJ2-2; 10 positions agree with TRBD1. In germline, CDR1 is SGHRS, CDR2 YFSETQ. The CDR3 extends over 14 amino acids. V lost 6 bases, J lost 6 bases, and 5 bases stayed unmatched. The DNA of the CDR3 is TGCGCCAGCAACCGGGACAGGGGTTCCGGGGAGCTGTTTTTT. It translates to CASNRDRGSGELFF.

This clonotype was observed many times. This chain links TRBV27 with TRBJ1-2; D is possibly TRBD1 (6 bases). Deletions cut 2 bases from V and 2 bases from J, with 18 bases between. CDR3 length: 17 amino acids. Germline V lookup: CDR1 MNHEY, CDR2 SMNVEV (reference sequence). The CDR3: CASSLLSSGGPNYGYTF. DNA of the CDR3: TGTGCCAGCAGTTTACTTTCATCGGGGGGGCCAAACTATGGCTACACCTTC.

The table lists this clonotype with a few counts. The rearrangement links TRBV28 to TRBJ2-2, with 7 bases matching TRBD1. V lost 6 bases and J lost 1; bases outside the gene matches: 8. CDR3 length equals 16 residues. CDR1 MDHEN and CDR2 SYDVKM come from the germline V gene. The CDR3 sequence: CASRPTGWGNTGELFF. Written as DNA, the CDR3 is TGTGCCAGCAGGCCGACAGGGTGGGGGAACACCGGGGAGCTGTTTTTT. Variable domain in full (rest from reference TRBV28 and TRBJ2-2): DVKVTQSSRYLVKRTGEKVFLECVQDMDHENMFWYRQDPGLGLRLIYFSYDVKMKEKGDIPEGYSVSREKKERFSLILESASTNQTSMYLCASRPTGWGNTGELFFGEGSRLTVL.

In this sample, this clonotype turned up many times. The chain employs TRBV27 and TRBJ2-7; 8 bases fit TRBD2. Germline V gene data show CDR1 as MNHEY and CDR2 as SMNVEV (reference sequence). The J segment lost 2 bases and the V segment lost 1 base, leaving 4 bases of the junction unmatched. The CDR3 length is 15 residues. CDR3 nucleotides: TGTGCCAGCAGTTTATTCAGCGGGAGACCCTACGAGCAGTACTTC. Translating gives CASSLFSGRPYEQYF.

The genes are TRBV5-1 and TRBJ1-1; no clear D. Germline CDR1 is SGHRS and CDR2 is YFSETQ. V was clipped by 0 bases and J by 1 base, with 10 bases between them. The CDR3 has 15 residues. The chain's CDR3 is CASSLDPGWNTEAFF. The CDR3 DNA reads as TGCGCCAGCAGCTTGGATCCGGGATGGAACACTGAAGCTTTCTTT.

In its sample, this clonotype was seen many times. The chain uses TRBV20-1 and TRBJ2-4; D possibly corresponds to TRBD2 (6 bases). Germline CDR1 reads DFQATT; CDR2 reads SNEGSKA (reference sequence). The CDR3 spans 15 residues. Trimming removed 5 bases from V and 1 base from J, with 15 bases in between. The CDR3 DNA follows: TGCAGTGCTCAAGCGGTGGAGGGGGCCAAAAACATTCAGTACTTC. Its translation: CSAQAVEGAKNIQYF.

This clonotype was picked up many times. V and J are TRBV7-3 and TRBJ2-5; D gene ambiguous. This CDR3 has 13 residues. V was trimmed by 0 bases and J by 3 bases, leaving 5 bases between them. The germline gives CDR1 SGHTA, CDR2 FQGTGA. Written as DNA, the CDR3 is TGTGCCAGCAGCTTAACCCTTAAAGAGACCCAGTACTTC. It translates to CASSLTLKETQYF.

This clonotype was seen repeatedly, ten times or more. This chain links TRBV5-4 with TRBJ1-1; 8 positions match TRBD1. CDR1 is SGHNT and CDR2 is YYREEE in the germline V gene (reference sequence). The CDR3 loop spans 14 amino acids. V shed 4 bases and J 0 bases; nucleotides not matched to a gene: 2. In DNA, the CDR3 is TGTGCCAGCAGCGAACAGGGGGTGAACACTGAAGCTTTCTTT. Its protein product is CASSEQGVNTEAFF.

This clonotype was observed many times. In nucleotides, the CDR3 is TGTGCCAGCAGTCTATTACAGAGCTCCTACGAGCAGTACTTC. This encodes CASSLLQSSYEQYF. J is TRBJ2-7 and V is TRBV2; D ambiguous. Between the trimmed V and J ends, which lost 5 bases and 0 bases, there was a span of 11 bases. The CDR3 spans 14 residues. Germline CDR1 and CDR2: SNHLY and FYNNEI. Full variable domain (rest looked up from reference TRBV2 and TRBJ2-7): EPEVTQTPSHQVTQMGQEVILRCVPISNHLYFYWYRQILGQKVEFLVSFYNNEISEKSEIFDDQFSVERPDGSNFTLKIRSTKLEDSAMYFCASSLLQSSYEQYFGPGTRLTVT.

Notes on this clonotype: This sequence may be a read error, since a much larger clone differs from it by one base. Here the CDR3 DNA reads TGTGCCAGCAGTTTAAATGACAGGGTCTACGAGCAGTACTTC. Amino acid sequence: CASSLNDRVYEQYF. The V and J genes are TRBV28 and TRBJ2-7; 7 nucleotides agree with TRBD1. This CDR3 has 14 amino acids. CDR1 and CDR2 (germline): MDHEN, SYDVKM. V lost 2 bases and J lost 3; bases outside the gene matches: 4.

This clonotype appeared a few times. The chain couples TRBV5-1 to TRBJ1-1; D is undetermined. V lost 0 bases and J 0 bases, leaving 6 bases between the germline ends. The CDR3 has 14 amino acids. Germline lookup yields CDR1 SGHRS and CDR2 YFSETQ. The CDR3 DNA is TGCGCCAGCAGCTTGGAACTTATGAACACTGAAGCTTTCTTT. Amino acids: CASSLELMNTEAFF.

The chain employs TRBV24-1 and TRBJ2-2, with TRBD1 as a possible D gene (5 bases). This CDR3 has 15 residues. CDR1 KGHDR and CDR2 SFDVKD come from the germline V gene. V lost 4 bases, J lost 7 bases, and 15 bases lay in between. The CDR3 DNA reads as TGTGCCACCAGTGACCCAACAGGTCGCGTCGGGGAGCTGTTTTTT. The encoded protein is CATSDPTGRVGELFF.